Following are 26 T cell receptor beta chains from one sample sequenced in a study of cytomegalovirus exposure and HLA in healthy donors (TCRdb year 2017). Library preparation was by the immunoSEQ multiplex PCR assay. The multiplex PCR relied on a mix of 60 forward primers for TCR Vbeta segments and 13 reverse primers for TCR Jbeta segments. The table comes from immuneACCESS by way of TCRdb, which keeps in-frame sequences with V and J called. Part of the clones is missing from these tables; in studies checked, under half for an unresolved V gene and the rest for unknown reasons. The sample table holds some 93,000 clones, of which 65% to 85% were seen once. The top ten clones comprise under 4% of the sample. The sample comprised PBMCs. These receptors were obtained from a man in his fifties or sixties in good health and CMV-seronegative.

The chain uses TRBV7-6 and TRBJ2-7; D gene ambiguous. Between the trimmed V and J ends, which lost 0 bases and 7 bases, there was a span of 16 bases. CDR1 is SGHVS and CDR2 is FNYEAQ in the germline V gene. CDR3 length equals 15 residues. The chain's CDR3 is CASSLASSPIWEQYF. The DNA for the CDR3 is TGTGCCAGCAGCTTAGCTAGCAGCCCCATTTGGGAGCAGTACTTC. The full variable domain, with the rest looked up from reference TRBV7-6 and TRBJ2-7, is GAGVSQSPRYKVTKRGQDVALRCDPISGHVSLYWYRQALGQGPEFLTYFNYEAQQDKSGLPNDRFSAERPEGSISTLTIQRTEQRDSAMYRCASSLASSPIWEQYFGPGTRLTVT.

The CDR3 loop is CASSQMKGGAGELFF. The CDR3 DNA follows: TGCGCCAGCAGCCAAATGAAAGGAGGAGCCGGGGAGCTGTTTTTT. The chain recombines TRBV4-1 with TRBJ2-2; D is possibly TRBD2 (5 bases). The CDR3 sequence is 15 residues long. Germline CDR1 is MGHRA and CDR2 is YSYEKL. V was cut by 2 bases and J by 6 bases, with 13 bases left in between.

The V call is TRBV9, the J call TRBJ2-3, with TRBD1 matching 10 bases. Germline trimming cut 0 bases from V and 1 base from J; bases unmatched to any gene: 2. CDR3 length: 16 amino acids. The germline CDR1 and CDR2 sequences are SGDLS and YYNGEE. The CDR3 DNA is TGTGCCAGCAGCGTAGGGACAGGGGGTGGCACAGATACGCAGTATTTT. As protein: CASSVGTGGGTDTQYF.

This clone was detected only once. The chain couples TRBV28 to TRBJ1-1; 8 bases are a match to TRBD1. The germline V gene encodes CDR1 MDHEN and CDR2 SYDVKM. Trimming at V came to 2 bases and at J to 10 bases, leaving 0 bases not matched to a gene. This CDR3 is 11 amino acids long. CDR3 bases: TGTGCCAGCAGTTTAGACAGGGGAGCTTTCTTT. Translation gives CASSLDRGAFF.

The chain has TRBV11-2 and TRBJ1-2, with D maybe TRBD1 (5 bases). Between the trimmed V and J ends, which lost 5 bases and 4 bases, there was a span of 14 bases. The CDR3 loop spans 14 amino acids. The germline gives CDR1 SGHAT, CDR2 FQNNGV. CDR3 sequence: CASSGGMGGYGYTF. The CDR3 DNA is TGTGCCAGCAGCGGGGGGATGGGGGGCTATGGCTACACCTTC.

The V call is TRBV18, the J call TRBJ2-2, with 11 bases matching TRBD2. The CDR3 is 15 residues long. The V and J ends lost 8 bases and 5 bases, in that order; junction bases with no gene match: 7. The germline CDR1 and CDR2 sequences are KGHSH and LQKENI. The CDR3 loop is CASRTSGSGTGELFF. CDR3 sequence (DNA): TGTGCCAGCCGTACTAGCGGGAGCGGGACCGGGGAGCTGTTTTTT.

The gene calls are TRBV9 and TRBJ2-7; possible D gene TRBD1, 7 bases. V shed 3 bases and J shed 3 bases, with 19 bases lying between them. CDR1 is SGDLS and CDR2 is YYNGEE in the germline V gene. The CDR3 contains 16 residues. CDR3 nucleotides: TGTGCCAGCAGCGCCCCTCAGGCAGGGGGGAGCTACGAGCAGTACTTC. Amino acids: CASSAPQAGGSYEQYF.

V and J are TRBV11-2 and TRBJ2-7; 8 bases line up with TRBD1. With 4 bases clipped from V and 0 bases from J, the junction kept 14 bases outside the gene matches. The CDR3 is 18 amino acids. In germline, CDR1 is SGHAT, CDR2 FQNNGV. The CDR3, as DNA: TGTGCCAGCAGCTCCGGACAGGGTGCCACCCTACTCTCCTACGAGCAGTACTTC. Amino acid sequence: CASSSGQGATLLSYEQYF.

The chain carries TRBV9 and TRBJ2-1, with D perhaps matching TRBD1 (5 bases). The CDR3 spans 15 residues. Germline assignment: CDR1 SGDLS and CDR2 YYNGEE. Deletions cut 0 bases from V and 4 bases from J, with 11 bases between. For the CDR3, the DNA is TGTGCCAGCAGCGTAGCAGGGCGTGATTACAATGAGCAGTTCTTC. This gives the protein CASSVAGRDYNEQFF.

The chain combines TRBV4-1 with TRBJ1-1; 8 bases match TRBD1. Germline V CDR1 and CDR2: MGHRA, YSYEKL. The CDR3 consists of 13 residues. The junction had 6 bases not matched to a gene; V was cut back by 5 bases and J by 7 bases. CDR3 coding DNA: TGCGCCAGCAGCTCCCGACAGGGGTTTGAAGCTTTCTTT. Translating gives CASSSRQGFEAFF.

This clone occurred once. The chain links TRBV10-3 to TRBJ2-7; 12 bases match TRBD2. The CDR3 contains 16 residues. CDR1 and CDR2 (germline): ENHRY, SYGVKD. V trimming: 4 bases; J trimming: 5 bases; junction bases outside the gene matches: 9. This CDR3 is CAISALAGGGRDEQYF. The CDR3, as DNA: TGTGCCATCAGTGCCCTAGCGGGAGGGGGGAGAGACGAGCAGTACTTC.

This chain uses TRBV19 with TRBJ1-4; possible D gene TRBD1, 5 bases. The germline V and J ends were trimmed by 3 bases and 9 bases, with 29 bases remaining between them. The CDR3 consists of 19 residues. From germline, CDR1 is LNHDA and CDR2 SQIVND (reference sequence). The CDR3 sequence: CASSMDGAGLRQGNQKLFF. The CDR3 nucleotides read TGTGCCAGTAGTATGGACGGGGCGGGACTGCGGCAAGGAAACCAAAAACTGTTTTTT.

The gene calls are TRBV6-1 and TRBJ2-1; 10 positions agree with TRBD2. The CDR3 runs to 15 residues. From germline, CDR1 is MNHNS and CDR2 SASEGT. Germline trimming cut 8 bases from V and 5 bases from J; bases unmatched to any gene: 9. CDR3 protein: CASSQGLAADNEQFF. The CDR3 coding sequence is TGTGCCAGCTCCCAAGGACTAGCGGCTGACAATGAGCAGTTCTTC.

The V and J genes are TRBV7-2 and TRBJ1-2; 7 bases fit TRBD1. Per germline, CDR1 SGHTA and CDR2 FQGNSA. Trimming at V came to 3 bases and at J to 3 bases, leaving 4 bases not matched to a gene. The CDR3 covers 14 residues. The CDR3 is CASSFVQGDYGYTF. The DNA of the CDR3 is TGTGCCAGCAGCTTTGTTCAGGGGGACTATGGCTACACCTTC.

In nucleotides, the CDR3 is TGTGCCAGCAGCTTAGGCTCTATCTACGAGCAGTACTTC. Translation: CASSLGSIYEQYF. This chain uses TRBV11-2 with TRBJ2-7; D unclear. Per germline, CDR1 SGHAT and CDR2 FQNNGV. The V and J ends lost 1 base and 3 bases respectively, with 7 bases between them. This CDR3 is 13 amino acids long.

The rearrangement links TRBV28 to TRBJ2-7; a weak D match, TRBD1 (6 bases). Trimming took off 4 bases at V and 1 base at J, with 14 bases between the two ends. The CDR3 is 15 residues long. The germline V gene encodes CDR1 MDHEN and CDR2 SYDVKM. The CDR3 DNA sequence: TGTGCCAGCAGTTCCCCGGGCAGGGGTTCCTACGAGCAGTACTTC. Translating gives CASSSPGRGSYEQYF.

This chain connects TRBV29-1 to TRBJ2-7, with 8 bases matching TRBD1. Germline loops: CDR1 SQVTM, CDR2 ANQGSEA. This CDR3 comprises 15 residues. V dropped 1 base and J dropped 3; count of bases not matched to a gene: 8. In DNA form, the CDR3 reads TGCAGCGTTGAAGGCGGGTCAGGGGGCCTCTACGAGCAGTACTTC. This sequence encodes CSVEGGSGGLYEQYF.

J is TRBJ1-1 and V is TRBV19, with TRBD1 identical over 7 bases. After removal of 5 bases from V and 0 bases from J, the junction contained 9 bases not matched to a gene. This CDR3 contains 16 residues. Germline V gene sequence: CDR1 LNHDA, CDR2 SQIVND (reference sequence). CDR3 amino acids: CASSARRGSMNTEAFF. The DNA of the CDR3 is TGTGCCAGTAGTGCCCGCAGGGGGTCGATGAACACTGAAGCTTTCTTT.

V usage is TRBV6-5 and J usage is TRBJ2-7; 9 bases are a match to TRBD2. CDR1 is MNHEY and CDR2 is SVGAGI in the germline V gene. This CDR3 comprises 14 residues. J was trimmed by 1 base and V by 4 bases; bases with no gene match: 2. The CDR3 DNA sequence: TGTGCCAGCAGTTTGGGACTAGCATCCTACGAGCAGTACTTC. Translation: CASSLGLASYEQYF.

The chain is built from TRBV7-9 and TRBJ1-2, with a possible D match to TRBD1 (6 bases). The CDR3 contains 15 residues. Germline V gene lookup returns CDR1 SEHNR and CDR2 FQNEAQ (reference sequence). Trimming stripped 6 bases from V and 3 bases from J, with 17 bases between. CDR3: CASRSEGGGHYGYTF. The CDR3 coding sequence is TGTGCCAGCAGATCCGAAGGTGGGGGCCACTATGGCTACACCTTC.

The genes are TRBV5-4 and TRBJ1-2; D call uncertain. Deletions cut 4 bases from V and 3 bases from J, with 13 bases between. In germline, CDR1 is SGHNT, CDR2 YYREEE (reference sequence). This CDR3 spans 14 amino acids. The CDR3 sequence is CASSPERADYGYTF. The CDR3 DNA reads TGTGCCAGCAGCCCAGAGAGGGCCGACTATGGCTACACCTTC.

The rearrangement joins TRBV7-8 to TRBJ2-1, with 10 bases that match TRBD2. The CDR3 loop spans 16 amino acids. V lost 2 bases and J lost 3; bases outside the gene matches: 4. Looked up from germline, CDR1 is SGHVS and CDR2 is FQNEAQ. CDR3 coding DNA: TGTGCCAGCAGCTTATCGCGACTAGCGGGCTACAATGAGCAGTTCTTC. It encodes CASSLSRLAGYNEQFF.

This chain joins TRBV19 and TRBJ2-5, with 8 bases matching TRBD1. Germline assignment: CDR1 LNHDA and CDR2 SQIVND (reference sequence). CDR3 length: 13 amino acids. V dropped 7 bases and J dropped 5; count of bases not matched to a gene: 6. Written as DNA, the CDR3 is TGTGCCAGTACCATTACAGGGGGGGAGACCCAGTACTTC. Protein sequence: CASTITGGETQYF.

The V gene is TRBV6-5, the J gene TRBJ1-1; D gene ambiguous. Germline lookup yields CDR1 MNHEY and CDR2 SVGAGI. This CDR3 region has 14 residues. V shed 7 bases and J shed 0 bases, with 12 bases lying between them. The CDR3 spells CASITDGVNTEAFF. DNA of the CDR3: TGTGCCAGCATCACGGACGGGGTGAACACTGAAGCTTTCTTT.

The chain has TRBV7-9 and TRBJ2-6; TRBD1 matches 8 bases. The germline V gene has CDR1 SEHNR and CDR2 FQNEAQ (reference sequence). Trimming removed 5 bases from V and 0 bases from J; junction bases left unmatched: 12. The CDR3 covers 19 residues. The CDR3 here is CASSLDRGRGSSGANVLTF. The CDR3 DNA follows: TGTGCCAGCAGCCTCGACAGGGGAAGAGGTTCCTCTGGGGCCAACGTCCTGACTTTC.

The V and J genes are TRBV14 and TRBJ2-5, with 10 bases that match TRBD2. Germline assignment: CDR1 SGHDN and CDR2 FVKESK. The trim removed 0 bases at V and 1 base at J, leaving 5 bases unmatched. The CDR3 loop spans 17 amino acids. The CDR3 DNA reads TGTGCCAGCAGCCAAGAGCTAGCGGGAGTCCCCCAAGAGACCCAGTACTTC. Translating gives CASSQELAGVPQETQYF.